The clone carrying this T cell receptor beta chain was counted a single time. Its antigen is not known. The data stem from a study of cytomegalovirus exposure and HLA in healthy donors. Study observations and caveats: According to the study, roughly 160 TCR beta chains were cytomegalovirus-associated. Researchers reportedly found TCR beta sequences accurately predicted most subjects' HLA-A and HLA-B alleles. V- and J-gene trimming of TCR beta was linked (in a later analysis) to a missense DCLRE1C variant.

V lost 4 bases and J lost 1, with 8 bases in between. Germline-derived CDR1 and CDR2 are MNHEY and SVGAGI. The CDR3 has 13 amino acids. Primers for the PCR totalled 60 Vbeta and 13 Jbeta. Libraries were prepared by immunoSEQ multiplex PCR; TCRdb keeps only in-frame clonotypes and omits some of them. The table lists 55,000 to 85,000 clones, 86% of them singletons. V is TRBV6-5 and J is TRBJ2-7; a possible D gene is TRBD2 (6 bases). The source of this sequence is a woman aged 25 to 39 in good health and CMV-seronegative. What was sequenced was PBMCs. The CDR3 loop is CASSSGGSYEQYF. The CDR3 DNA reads TGTGCCAGCAGTTCAGGAGGGTCCTACGAGCAGTACTTC.